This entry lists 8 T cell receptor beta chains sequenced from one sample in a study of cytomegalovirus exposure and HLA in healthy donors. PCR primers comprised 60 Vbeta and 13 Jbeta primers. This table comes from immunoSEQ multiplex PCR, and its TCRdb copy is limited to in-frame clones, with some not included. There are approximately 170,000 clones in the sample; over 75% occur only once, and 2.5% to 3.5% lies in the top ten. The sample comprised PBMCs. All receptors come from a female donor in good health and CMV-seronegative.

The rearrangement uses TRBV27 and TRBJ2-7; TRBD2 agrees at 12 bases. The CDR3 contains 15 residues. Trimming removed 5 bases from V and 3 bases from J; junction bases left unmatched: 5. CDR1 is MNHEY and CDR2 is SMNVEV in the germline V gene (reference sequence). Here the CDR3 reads CASSLTSGSIYEQYF. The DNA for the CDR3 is TGTGCCAGCAGTCTGACTAGCGGGAGTATCTACGAGCAGTACTTC.

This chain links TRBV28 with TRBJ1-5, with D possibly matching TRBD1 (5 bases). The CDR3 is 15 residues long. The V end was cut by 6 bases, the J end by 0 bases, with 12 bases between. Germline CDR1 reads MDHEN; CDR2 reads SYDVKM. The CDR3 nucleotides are TGTGCCAGCAGGGCGACAGATTATAGCAATCAGCCCCAGCATTTT. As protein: CASRATDYSNQPQHF. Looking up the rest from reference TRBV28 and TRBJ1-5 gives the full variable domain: DVKVTQSSRYLVKRTGEKVFLECVQDMDHENMFWYRQDPGLGLRLIYFSYDVKMKEKGDIPEGYSVSREKKERFSLILESASTNQTSMYLCASRATDYSNQPQHFGDGTRLSIL.

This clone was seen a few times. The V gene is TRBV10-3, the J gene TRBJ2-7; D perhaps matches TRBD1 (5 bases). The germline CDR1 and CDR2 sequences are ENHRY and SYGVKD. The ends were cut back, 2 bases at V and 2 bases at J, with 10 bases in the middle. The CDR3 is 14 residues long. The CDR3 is CAISEIGDTYEQYF. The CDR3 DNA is TGTGCCATCAGTGAGATAGGGGATACCTACGAGCAGTACTTC.

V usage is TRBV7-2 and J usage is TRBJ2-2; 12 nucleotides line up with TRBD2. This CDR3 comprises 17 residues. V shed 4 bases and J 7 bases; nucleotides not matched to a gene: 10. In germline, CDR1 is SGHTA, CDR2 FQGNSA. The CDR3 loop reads CASSSPSGGALVGELFF. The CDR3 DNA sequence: TGTGCCAGCAGCTCGCCTAGCGGGGGGGCTTTGGTCGGGGAGCTGTTTTTT.

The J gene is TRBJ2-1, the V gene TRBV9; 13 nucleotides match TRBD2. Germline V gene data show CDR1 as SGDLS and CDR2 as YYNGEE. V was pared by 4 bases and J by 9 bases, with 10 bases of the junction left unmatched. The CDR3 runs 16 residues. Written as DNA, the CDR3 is TGTGCCAGCAGCCCGGGACTAGCGGGAAGAGCGAGTGAGCAGTTCTTC. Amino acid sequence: CASSPGLAGRASEQFF. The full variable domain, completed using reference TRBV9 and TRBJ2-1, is DSGVTQTPKHLITATGQRVTLRCSPRSGDLSVYWYQQSLDQGLQFLIQYYNGEERAKGNILERFSAQQFPDLHSELNLSSLELGDSALYFCASSPGLAGRASEQFFGPGTRLTVL.

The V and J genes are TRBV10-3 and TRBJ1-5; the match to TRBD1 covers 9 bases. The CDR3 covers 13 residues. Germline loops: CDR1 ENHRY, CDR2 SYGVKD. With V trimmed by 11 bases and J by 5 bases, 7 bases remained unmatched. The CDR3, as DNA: TGTGCCGTTGCGGGACAGGGTGATCAGCCCCAGCATTTT. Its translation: CAVAGQGDQPQHF.

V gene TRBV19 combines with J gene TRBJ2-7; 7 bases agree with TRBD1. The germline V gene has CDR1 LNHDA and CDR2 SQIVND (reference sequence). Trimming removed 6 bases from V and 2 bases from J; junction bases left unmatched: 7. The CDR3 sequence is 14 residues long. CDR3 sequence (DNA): TGTGCCAGTAGGCGAAAACAGGGGCCCTACGAGCAGTACTTC. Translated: CASRRKQGPYEQYF.

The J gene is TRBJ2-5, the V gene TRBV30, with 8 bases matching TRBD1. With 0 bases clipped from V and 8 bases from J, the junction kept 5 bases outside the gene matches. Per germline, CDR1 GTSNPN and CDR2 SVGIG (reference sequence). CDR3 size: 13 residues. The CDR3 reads CAWSVQQGGTQYF. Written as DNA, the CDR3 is TGTGCCTGGAGTGTACAACAGGGGGGTACCCAGTACTTC.